The source of this T cell receptor (beta chain) is a study of regulatory T cells in long-lasting Graves disease. Indicated time point: newly diagnosed GD, antithyroid drugs for less than 3 months. RNA extracted from PBMCs served as the sequencing template. Doctors identified Graves' disease using the American Thyroid Association guidelines. A few counts support this clonotype. The antigen remains undetermined. Whole-study findings and limits: Sharing of public clonotypes was greater in persistent patients (around 2,500) than in new patients (approximately 940).

Through Arm-PCR of CDR3 regions and iRepertoire HTBI primers, TCR beta libraries were built. TCRdb re-called the multiplex PCR reads through MiXCR, storing one row per CDR3 protein. Of fewer than 400,000 distinct CDR3 sequences listed, 18% are singletons. This sequence originates from a female donor with Graves disease. The specimen comprised peripheral blood mononuclear cells (PBMCs), sampled at new diagnosis, from a patient treated with antithyroid drugs.

The CDR3 here is CASSFEAFF. The CDR3 nucleotides are TGTGCCAGCAGTTTTGAAGCTTTCTTT. The chain has TRBV6-2 or TRBV6-3 and TRBJ1-1; D uncertain. V lost 4 bases, J lost 7 bases, and 1 base lay in between. CDR3 length equals 9 residues. Germline loops: CDR1 MNHEY, CDR2 SVGEGT.